The 21 T cell receptor beta chains below all came from one sample that was sequenced in a study of cytomegalovirus exposure and HLA in healthy donors (dated by TCRdb to 2016 to 2017). The library was built by means of the immunoSEQ multiplex PCR assay. For the multiplex PCR, a mixture combining 60 forward primers for TCR Vbeta segments and 13 reverse primers for TCR Jbeta segments was used. TCRdb holds this immuneACCESS table with in-frame rearrangements only. Some clones are missing; in checked studies, unresolved V genes explain under half, and the rest has no known cause. For this sample the table gives around 94,000 clones, of which roughly 78% were detected only once. Together, the top ten hold approximately 4% of the sample. Sequenced material: PBMCs. These receptor sequences come from a male donor in good health and CMV-seropositive.

V and J are TRBV7-9 and TRBJ1-3; 7 bases line up with TRBD1. After removal of 6 bases from V and 4 bases from J, the junction contained 9 bases not matched to a gene. The CDR3 extends over 15 amino acids. Germline CDR1 reads SEHNR; CDR2 reads FQNEAQ (reference sequence). The CDR3 bases are TGTGCCAGCAGTTCCGACAGGGAATCAGGAAACACCATATATTTT. Protein: CASSSDRESGNTIYF.

The V call is TRBV25-1, the J call TRBJ1-1; 9 bases line up with TRBD1. Trimming removed 7 bases from V and 0 bases from J; junction bases left unmatched: 3. The germline CDR1 and CDR2 sequences are MGHDK and SYGVNS. This CDR3 contains 14 residues. CDR3 sequence reads: CASKDRGLNTEAFF. CDR3 coding DNA: TGTGCCAGCAAGGACAGGGGACTGAACACTGAAGCTTTCTTT.

The V gene is TRBV7-2, the J gene TRBJ1-2, with D perhaps matching TRBD1 (5 bases). Germline CDR1 is SGHTA and CDR2 is FQGNSA. The CDR3 is 14 residues long. V lost 5 bases and J 8 bases, leaving 18 bases between the germline ends. The CDR3 region is CASSPRARAEGYTF. In nucleotides, the CDR3 is TGTGCCAGCAGCCCTAGGGCCAGGGCGGAGGGCTACACCTTC.

V is TRBV13 and J is TRBJ2-7, with TRBD1 matching over 8 bases. Germline V gene lookup returns CDR1 PRHDT and CDR2 FYEKMQ (reference sequence). After removal of 4 bases from V and 3 bases from J, the junction contained 2 bases not matched to a gene. The CDR3 length is 13 residues. The CDR3 loop is CASSSGTGYEQYF. Written as DNA, the CDR3 is TGTGCCAGCAGCTCCGGGACAGGCTACGAGCAGTACTTC. The full variable domain, completed using reference TRBV13 and TRBJ2-7, is AAGVIQSPRHLIKEKRETATLKCYPIPRHDTVYWYQQGPGQDPQFLISFYEKMQSDKGSIPDRFSAQQFSDYHSELNMSSLELGDSALYFCASSSGTGYEQYFGPGTRLTVT.

This chain links TRBV29-1 with TRBJ2-2; weak D call: TRBD2 (6 bases). The CDR3 is 12 residues long. Deletions cut 5 bases from V and 4 bases from J, with 8 bases between. Germline-derived CDR1 and CDR2 are SQVTM and ANQGSEA. Here the CDR3 DNA reads TGCAGCGTTCTCGGGGGCACCGGGGAGCTGTTTTTT. Its protein is CSVLGGTGELFF.

The genes are TRBV19 and TRBJ1-2; no firm D call. Germline CDR1 is LNHDA and CDR2 is SQIVND (reference sequence). This CDR3 comprises 11 residues. The V end lost 8 bases, the J end lost 7 bases, and 11 bases lay between the germline ends. In DNA, the CDR3 is TGTGCCAGTGGTTTGGCAAGTGGCTACACCTTC. Translated: CASGLASGYTF.

This clone was observed a handful of times. V is TRBV27 and J is TRBJ1-5; possible D gene TRBD1, 5 bases. CDR1 and CDR2 from the germline V gene are MNHEY and SMNVEV (reference sequence). Trimming stripped 6 bases from V and 3 bases from J, with 18 bases between. The length of the CDR3 is 16 residues. This CDR3 reads CASSRTLGGFNQPQHF. In nucleotides, the CDR3 is TGTGCCAGCAGCCGGACTCTCGGGGGGTTCAATCAGCCCCAGCATTTT.

The rearrangement uses TRBV2 and TRBJ1-6; D unresolved. Trimming pared 8 bases from V and 0 bases from J, leaving 14 bases between. CDR1 SNHLY and CDR2 FYNNEI come from the germline V gene. This CDR3 spans 16 amino acids. The chain's CDR3 is CASLETASSYNSPLHF. Written as DNA, the CDR3 is TGTGCCAGCTTGGAGACCGCGAGCTCCTATAATTCACCCCTCCACTTT. The full variable domain, its missing parts supplied by reference TRBV2 and TRBJ1-6, is EPEVTQTPSHQVTQMGQEVILRCVPISNHLYFYWYRQILGQKVEFLVSFYNNEISEKSEIFDDQFSVERPDGSNFTLKIRSTKLEDSAMYFCASLETASSYNSPLHFGNGTRLTVT.

The V gene is TRBV5-6, the J gene TRBJ2-2; tentatively, D is TRBD2 (6 bases). The V gene lost 7 bases and the J gene lost 1 base, with 8 bases spanning the gap. Germline CDR1 reads SGHDT; CDR2 reads YYEEEE. This CDR3 has 13 residues. As DNA, the CDR3 is TGTGCCAGCGGGGGAGGGAACACCGGGGAGCTGTTTTTT. Translation: CASGGGNTGELFF.

The rearrangement joins TRBV7-7 to TRBJ2-7, with TRBD2 matching 10 bases. The V gene end was trimmed by 2 bases and the J gene end by 5 bases; junction bases not matched to a gene: 6. Germline V CDR1 and CDR2: SSHAT, FNYEAQ (reference sequence). This CDR3 contains 15 residues. The CDR3, as DNA: TGTGCCAGCAGCTTAACACTAGCGGGATACGACGAGCAGTACTTC. It is translated as CASSLTLAGYDEQYF.

The J gene is TRBJ1-2, the V gene TRBV6-1; D ambiguous. Germline loops: CDR1 MNHNS, CDR2 SASEGT. This CDR3 is built from 11 residues. Trimming removed 8 bases from V and 8 bases from J, with 12 bases in between. The CDR3 nucleotides are TGTGCCAGCGTCGCGGGGTTCGGCTACACCTTC. It translates to CASVAGFGYTF.

This clone showed up just once. The genes are TRBV16 and TRBJ2-1, with unresolved D. The CDR3 spans 15 residues. The V gene's germline CDR1 is KGHSY and CDR2 FQNENV. Trimming removed 5 bases at V and 6 bases at J, with 17 bases between. The chain's CDR3 is CASSDSRLAPNEQFF. The CDR3 nucleotides are TGTGCCAGCAGCGACTCCAGACTGGCACCCAATGAGCAGTTCTTC.

The chain carries TRBV6-4 and TRBJ2-1, with 8 bases matching TRBD2. V shed 3 bases and J 4 bases; nucleotides not matched to a gene: 8. This CDR3 contains 16 residues. Germline V CDR1 and CDR2: MRHNA, SNTAGT. CDR3 residues: CASSDEAGVRYNEQFF. DNA for the CDR3: TGTGCCAGCAGTGATGAAGCGGGAGTGAGATACAATGAGCAGTTCTTC.

In DNA, the CDR3 is TGTGCCAGCAGTTTATACAGGGTTGACAATCAGCCCCAGCATTTT. Residues: CASSLYRVDNQPQHF. The genes are TRBV28 and TRBJ1-5; D is perhaps TRBD1 (6 bases). This CDR3 is 15 amino acids long. Deletions cut 1 base from V and 3 bases from J, with 10 bases between. Germline V gene sequence: CDR1 MDHEN, CDR2 SYDVKM.

The chain carries TRBV5-1 and TRBJ2-5; D perhaps matches TRBD1 (5 bases). The CDR3 has 16 residues. V lost 3 bases and J 4 bases, leaving 19 bases between the germline ends. Germline lookup yields CDR1 SGHRS and CDR2 YFSETQ. DNA of the CDR3: TGCGCCAGCAGCTCGGACATTACGACGAGAGGAGAGACCCAGTACTTC. Its translation: CASSSDITTRGETQYF.

This clone was detected only once. The chain links TRBV6-5 to TRBJ2-2, with 10 nucleotides matching TRBD2. Germline values: CDR1 MNHEY, CDR2 SVGAGI. V gave up 4 bases and J gave up 0 bases; unmatched junction bases: 2. The CDR3 loop spans 16 amino acids. CDR3 nucleotides: TGTGCCAGCAGTTGGGGACTAGCGTCGAACACCGGGGAGCTGTTTTTT. Translation: CASSWGLASNTGELFF.

V gene TRBV4-1 combines with J gene TRBJ2-2, with 10 bases fitting TRBD2. V was clipped by 4 bases and J by 7 bases; unmatched bases: 3. Looked up from germline, CDR1 is MGHRA and CDR2 is YSYEKL. The CDR3 runs to 14 residues. CDR3 bases: TGCGCCAGCAGCCTGAGCGGGAGGGGCGGGGAGCTGTTTTTT. This sequence encodes CASSLSGRGGELFF.

The J gene is TRBJ1-1, the V gene TRBV5-1; tentatively, D is TRBD1 (6 bases). There are 12 residues in the CDR3. Germline CDR1 is SGHRS and CDR2 is YFSETQ. The V and J ends lost 7 bases and 4 bases respectively, with 11 bases between them. The CDR3 nucleotides read TGCGCCAGCCGGGGGGCGGGCACTGAAGCTTTCTTT. It translates to CASRGAGTEAFF.

This sequence joins TRBV11-3 and TRBJ2-3; D is possibly TRBD2 (6 bases). The CDR3 spans 15 residues. The V gene lost 1 base and the J gene lost 4 bases, with 12 bases spanning the gap. Germline assignment: CDR1 SGHNT and CDR2 YENEEA. The CDR3 DNA sequence: TGTGCCAGCAGCTTAGGGGCGGGGAAGGCAGATACGCAGTATTTT. This codes for CASSLGAGKADTQYF.

This clone was found a few times. This chain joins TRBV5-5 and TRBJ1-2, with 7 bases aligning to TRBD1. The junction had 6 bases not matched to a gene; V was cut back by 3 bases and J by 10 bases. Germline V gene lookup returns CDR1 SGHKS and CDR2 YYEKEE (reference sequence). This CDR3 is built from 12 residues. CDR3 coding DNA: TGTGCCAGCAGCTACAGACAGGGAGACTACACCTTC. This translates into CASSYRQGDYTF.

Written as DNA, the CDR3 is TGTGCCAGCAGTCCTTGGGAGGGGCTGAGGACAGATACGCAGTATTTT. This sequence encodes CASSPWEGLRTDTQYF. This sequence joins TRBV28 and TRBJ2-3; 7 bases line up with TRBD2. Germline CDR1 reads MDHEN; CDR2 reads SYDVKM. This CDR3 contains 16 residues. V trimming: 5 bases; J trimming: 3 bases; junction bases outside the gene matches: 11.